Detailed here is one TCR beta chain. Antigen specificity is unknown. The data were taken from a study of cytomegalovirus exposure and HLA in healthy donors. General study results and limits: Presence/absence analyses treated sequencing depth as roughly uniform across donors. Later findings reportedly placed an Asian-associated ancestry cluster below the approximately 650-donor mean for N-insertions. Among TCR sequences, most were rare, though some public TCRs appeared in many donors. A further, later analysis showed that HLA-associated TCR beta chains (compared with equally common others) were more clonally expanded.

CDR3 length: 16 amino acids. Germline V CDR1 and CDR2: MNHEY, SVGAGI. The V end lost 0 bases, the J end lost 3 bases, and 14 bases lay between the germline ends. Primers for the PCR totalled 60 Vbeta and 13 Jbeta. Clones were read by immunoSEQ multiplex PCR, and TCRdb kept only the in-frame ones, dropping some. This sample has 150,000 to 200,000 clones, with approximately 78% found just once. Sequenced: PBMCs. The sequence came from a girl aged 2-10 years in good health and CMV-seropositive. The V call is TRBV6-5, the J call TRBJ2-5; D possibly corresponds to TRBD1 (6 bases). The CDR3 coding sequence is TGTGCCAGCAGTTACTCGAATACAGGGCTAAAAGAGACCCAGTACTTC. Translating gives CASSYSNTGLKETQYF.